The 30 T cell receptor beta chains in this list originate from one sample, sequenced in a study of cytomegalovirus exposure and HLA in healthy donors. The study ran its PCR with 60 Vbeta and 13 Jbeta primers. Sequencing used immunoSEQ multiplex PCR; TCRdb keeps in-frame clones, though not all of them. Of around 110,000 clones detected, 9.5% appear once; the ten largest clones hold roughly 3%. Sequencing was done on a sample of PBMCs. The receptors originated from a man aged 25-45 years in good health and CMV-seronegative.

In its sample, this clone was seen a few times. This sequence joins TRBV5-1 and TRBJ2-3, with TRBD1 matching 9 bases. Trimming took 1 base from V and 5 from J; bases not matched to a gene: 11. Germline values: CDR1 SGHRS, CDR2 YFSETQ. The CDR3 extends over 17 amino acids. The CDR3 nucleotides read TGCGCCAGCAGCTTGTTTCCCGGGACAGGGTCTATAGATACGCAGTATTTT. Protein product: CASSLFPGTGSIDTQYF.

This clone was observed a few times. The chain couples TRBV6-4 to TRBJ1-6; D gene uncertain. Trimming stripped 11 bases from V and 7 bases from J, with 18 bases between. Per germline, CDR1 MRHNA and CDR2 SNTAGT. The CDR3 spans 14 residues. The CDR3 reads CARGPGSWNSPLHF. The CDR3, as DNA: TGTGCCCGCGGGCCTGGGAGCTGGAATTCACCCCTCCACTTT.

This clone appeared a few times. This sequence joins TRBV4-2 and TRBJ1-2; 11 bases map to TRBD1. The CDR3 has 16 residues. V was pared by 0 bases and J by 4 bases, with 4 bases of the junction left unmatched. Germline V gene sequence: CDR1 LGHNA, CDR2 YNFKEQ. As DNA, the CDR3 is TGTGCCAGCAGCCAAGATGGGACAGGGGGTTCCTATGGCTACACCTTC. It translates to CASSQDGTGGSYGYTF.

The chain couples TRBV5-4 to TRBJ2-3, with D possibly being TRBD1 (6 bases). Germline V gives CDR1 SGHNT, CDR2 YYREEE (reference sequence). This CDR3 region has 16 residues. Trimming shortened V by 1 base and J by 1 base, and 13 bases separated the two germline ends. The CDR3 spells CASSLTTGQGTDTQYF. In nucleotides, the CDR3 is TGTGCCAGCAGCTTGACCACGGGACAAGGCACAGATACGCAGTATTTT.

The table lists this clone with a few counts. The chain recombines TRBV4-1 with TRBJ1-2, with 11 bases that match TRBD1. The V gene end was trimmed by 3 bases and the J gene end by 6 bases; junction bases not matched to a gene: 12. The CDR3 contains 17 residues. From germline, CDR1 is MGHRA and CDR2 YSYEKL. The chain's CDR3 is CASSQEGQGVGANGYTF. CDR3 nucleotides: TGCGCCAGCAGCCAGGAGGGACAGGGGGTGGGTGCTAATGGCTACACCTTC.

The V gene is TRBV27, the J gene TRBJ2-1; tentatively, D is TRBD2 (5 bases). Deletions cut 6 bases from V and 9 bases from J, with 30 bases between. This CDR3 region has 18 residues. Looked up from germline, CDR1 is MNHEY and CDR2 is SMNVEV (reference sequence). The CDR3 DNA reads TGTGCCAGCAGCTCCACCTTACGGAGGTCCTCCTTATCGGGTGAGCAGTTCTTC. Translation: CASSSTLRRSSLSGEQFF.

This clone was counted a few times. The chain joins TRBV11-3 to TRBJ2-2; D is undetermined. The length of the CDR3 is 13 residues. V was cut by 5 bases and J by 4 bases, with 8 bases left in between. Germline V gene lookup returns CDR1 SGHNT and CDR2 YENEEA. Written as DNA, the CDR3 is TGTGCCAGCAGCCCCCGCGGCACCGGGGAGCTGTTTTTT. This encodes CASSPRGTGELFF.

The chain recombines TRBV4-1 with TRBJ2-1; TRBD1 is a possible D gene (5 bases). Trimming removed 1 base from V and 10 bases from J, with 11 bases in between. Germline V gives CDR1 MGHRA, CDR2 YSYEKL. CDR3 length: 13 residues. CDR3 loop: CASSQADRFEQFF. CDR3 DNA sequence: TGCGCCAGCAGCCAAGCTGACAGATTCGAGCAGTTCTTC.

The chain couples TRBV5-1 to TRBJ2-3, with 8 positions matching TRBD2. The CDR3 sequence is 18 residues long. Trimming removed 0 bases from V and 1 base from J; junction bases left unmatched: 10. Germline-derived CDR1 and CDR2 are SGHRS and YFSETQ. CDR3 coding DNA: TGCGCCAGCAGCTTGGAGGTCGGAGCGGGAGCTCGCACAGATACGCAGTATTTT. Translation: CASSLEVGAGARTDTQYF.

This sequence joins TRBV27 and TRBJ1-3; TRBD1 matches 10 bases. The CDR3 has 16 residues. V trimming: 5 bases; J trimming: 4 bases; junction bases outside the gene matches: 8. Germline V lookup: CDR1 MNHEY, CDR2 SMNVEV (reference sequence). The CDR3 sequence is CASSPRQGARGNTIYF. CDR3 nucleotides: TGTGCCAGCAGTCCTCGACAGGGGGCGCGAGGAAACACCATATATTTT.

This clone was seen a handful of times. The chain is built from TRBV7-3 and TRBJ2-5; unclear D gene. V was clipped by 3 bases and J by 2 bases, with 10 bases between them. The germline V gene has CDR1 SGHTA and CDR2 FQGTGA. The CDR3 runs to 14 residues. CDR3 residues: CASSFGPLQETQYF. In DNA, the CDR3 is TGTGCCAGCAGCTTTGGCCCATTACAAGAGACCCAGTACTTC.

This clone showed up just a few times. A junction end diverges from the germline sequence, so it may reflect a read error. The chain is built from TRBV29-1 and TRBJ2-7; D possibly corresponds to TRBD2 (6 bases). CDR1 is SQVTM and CDR2 is ANQGSEA in the germline V gene. This CDR3 region has 13 residues. Here the CDR3 DNA reads TGCAGCATCCTCCGGGACTGGACCTACGAGCACTATTTC. This translates into CSILRDWTYEHYF.

About this clone itself: A junction end diverges from the germline sequence, so it may reflect a read error. V and J are TRBV29-1 and TRBJ1-2, with a weak D call TRBD1 (5 bases). From germline, CDR1 is SQVTM and CDR2 ANQGSEA. The CDR3 consists of 11 residues. This CDR3 is CSVEDTYRSFF. CDR3 in DNA: TGCAGCGTTGAAGATACTTACAGGTCTTTCTTC.

This sequence joins TRBV7-9 and TRBJ1-4; 7 bases are shared with TRBD1. Germline V gene data show CDR1 as SEHNR and CDR2 as FQNEAQ (reference sequence). This CDR3 has 14 amino acids. Germline trimming cut 5 bases from V and 7 bases from J; bases unmatched to any gene: 7. CDR3 sequence (DNA): TGTGCCAGCAGCAGAAGGGGGCGCGGTGAAAAACTGTTTTTT. This gives the protein CASSRRGRGEKLFF.

The table lists this clone with a few counts. The genes are TRBV28 and TRBJ1-5; unclear D gene. The CDR3 runs 15 residues. The V gene lost 6 bases and the J gene lost 5 bases, with 17 bases spanning the gap. Germline assignment: CDR1 MDHEN and CDR2 SYDVKM. CDR3 sequence: CASSLWERYHQPQHF. The CDR3 DNA sequence: TGTGCCAGCAGCCTCTGGGAGAGATATCATCAGCCCCAGCATTTT. Based on the CDR3 plus reference TRBV28 and TRBJ1-5, the full variable domain is DVKVTQSSRYLVKRTGEKVFLECVQDMDHENMFWYRQDPGLGLRLIYFSYDVKMKEKGDIPEGYSVSREKKERFSLILESASTNQTSMYLCASSLWERYHQPQHFGDGTRLSIL.

This clone was found a few times. The chain is built from TRBV7-8 and TRBJ2-5, with unresolved D. Trimming removed 5 bases from V and 1 base from J, with 8 bases in between. Germline V gene data show CDR1 as SGHVS and CDR2 as FQNEAQ. This CDR3 region has 13 residues. CDR3 sequence reads: CASSPLFQETQYF. The CDR3 DNA reads as TGTGCCAGCAGCCCCCTGTTCCAAGAGACCCAGTACTTC. Looking up the rest from reference TRBV7-8 and TRBJ2-5 gives the full variable domain: GAGVSQSPRYKVAKRGQDVALRCDPISGHVSLFWYQQALGQGPEFLTYFQNEAQLDKSGLPSDRFFAERPEGSVSTLKIQRTQQEDSAVYLCASSPLFQETQYFGPGTRLLVL.

The genes are TRBV30 and TRBJ2-1, with D perhaps matching TRBD2 (6 bases). Germline V gene sequence: CDR1 GTSNPN, CDR2 SVGIG (reference sequence). The CDR3 totals 14 residues. Trimming took off 5 bases at V and 4 bases at J, with 15 bases between the two ends. The CDR3 loop reads CAWGRERVYNEQFF. The CDR3 nucleotides are TGTGCCTGGGGAAGAGAGCGGGTATACAATGAGCAGTTCTTC.

Only a few counts were recorded for this clone. The chain uses TRBV28 and TRBJ2-1, with 7 bases that match TRBD2. The germline V gene encodes CDR1 MDHEN and CDR2 SYDVKM. The V and J ends lost 7 bases and 4 bases, in that order; junction bases with no gene match: 10. This CDR3 has 15 amino acids. CDR3: CASNGGSPPYNEQFF. The CDR3 DNA is TGTGCCAGCAATGGCGGGAGCCCCCCGTACAATGAGCAGTTCTTC.

This chain links TRBV2 with TRBJ2-7; D perhaps matches TRBD1 (5 bases). Germline CDR1 is SNHLY and CDR2 is FYNNEI. Between the trimmed V and J ends, which lost 6 bases and 2 bases, there was a span of 8 bases. The CDR3 runs 12 residues. CDR3 in amino acids: CASRTTAYEQYF. The CDR3 nucleotides are TGTGCCAGCAGGACGACAGCCTACGAGCAGTACTTC.

This clone was picked up a small number of times. This sequence joins TRBV10-1 and TRBJ1-2; D might be TRBD1 (5 bases). Trimming shortened V by 2 bases and J by 3 bases, and 7 bases separated the two germline ends. Germline lookup yields CDR1 WNHNN and CDR2 SYGVQD (reference sequence). This CDR3 spans 13 amino acids. CDR3 residues: CASSETGDYGYTF. In nucleotides, the CDR3 is TGCGCCAGCAGTGAGACAGGCGACTATGGCTACACCTTC.

This clone has a handful of counts. CDR3 coding DNA: TGCGCCAGCAGCCAATTTAGGGACAGCAGAGCTTTCTTT. This gives the protein CASSQFRDSRAFF. The chain joins TRBV4-3 to TRBJ1-1; 7 nucleotides agree with TRBD1. This CDR3 has 13 residues. CDR1 LGHNA and CDR2 YSLEER come from the germline V gene. Germline trimming cut 2 bases from V and 10 bases from J; bases unmatched to any gene: 7.

In its sample, this clone was seen a few times. This sequence joins TRBV7-6 and TRBJ1-5; TRBD1 is a possible D gene (5 bases). V was trimmed by 5 bases and J by 1 base, leaving 9 bases between them. The germline V gene has CDR1 SGHVS and CDR2 FNYEAQ. This CDR3 contains 14 residues. The CDR3 reads CASSGGGSNQPQHF. The CDR3 bases are TGTGCCAGCAGCGGGGGGGGAAGCAATCAGCCCCAGCATTTT.

This clone was seen only a few times. The V call is TRBV7-9, the J call TRBJ2-7, with TRBD2 matching over 8 bases. V was clipped by 1 base and J by 5 bases; unmatched bases: 7. Germline-derived CDR1 and CDR2 are SEHNR and FQNEAQ (reference sequence). The CDR3 length is 15 residues. DNA for the CDR3: TGTGCCAGCAGCTTAGTGTTAGCGGGACTGAACGAGCAGTACTTC. Translation: CASSLVLAGLNEQYF.

The CDR3 nucleotides are TGTGCCACCAGCAGAGATCAGGGGACTGGAAACACCATATATTTT. Translating it yields CATSRDQGTGNTIYF. The chain combines TRBV15 with TRBJ1-3; possibly TRBD1 for D (6 bases). The germline V gene has CDR1 LNHNV and CDR2 YYDKDF (reference sequence). The CDR3 is 15 residues long. Trimming shortened V by 0 bases and J by 2 bases, and 8 bases separated the two germline ends. The whole variable domain, remainder taken from reference TRBV15 and TRBJ1-3, is DAMVIQNPRYQVTQFGKPVTLSCSQTLNHNVMYWYQQKSSQAPKLLFHYYDKDFNNEADTPDNFQSRRPNTSFCFLDIRSPGLGDTAMYLCATSRDQGTGNTIYFGEGSWLTVV.

The chain uses TRBV28 and TRBJ1-4; possible D gene TRBD1, 5 bases. Trimming pared 8 bases from V and 8 bases from J, leaving 21 bases between. The CDR3 sequence is 15 residues long. Germline CDR1 reads MDHEN; CDR2 reads SYDVKM. The CDR3 sequence: CASGPPGRGNEKLFF. CDR3 nucleotides: TGTGCCAGCGGCCCCCCGGGGAGGGGCAACGAAAAACTGTTTTTT. The full variable domain, its missing parts supplied by reference TRBV28 and TRBJ1-4, is DVKVTQSSRYLVKRTGEKVFLECVQDMDHENMFWYRQDPGLGLRLIYFSYDVKMKEKGDIPEGYSVSREKKERFSLILESASTNQTSMYLCASGPPGRGNEKLFFGSGTQLSVL.

This chain uses TRBV7-9 with TRBJ2-7; 9 bases agree with TRBD1. Germline CDR1 is SEHNR and CDR2 is FQNEAQ (reference sequence). This CDR3 is 16 amino acids long. With V trimmed by 5 bases and J by 4 bases, 12 bases remained unmatched. This CDR3 reads CASSKSRTGGRYEQYF. As DNA, the CDR3 is TGTGCCAGCAGCAAGTCCCGCACAGGGGGCAGGTACGAGCAGTACTTC. The whole variable domain, remainder taken from reference TRBV7-9 and TRBJ2-7, is DTGVSQNPRHKITKRGQNVTFRCDPISEHNRLYWYRQTLGQGPEFLTYFQNEAQLEKSRLLSDRFSAERPKGSFSTLEIQRTEQGDSAMYLCASSKSRTGGRYEQYFGPGTRLTVT.

This clone appeared a few times. The chain couples TRBV29-1 to TRBJ1-4; 8 bases are a match to TRBD1. V shed 3 bases and J 10 bases; nucleotides not matched to a gene: 10. This CDR3 contains 14 residues. CDR1 and CDR2 from the germline V gene are SQVTM and ANQGSEA. CDR3 sequence: CSVERQPDRGKLFF. In DNA, the CDR3 is TGCAGCGTTGAGCGCCAACCAGACAGGGGAAAACTGTTTTTT.

This clone was recorded a few times. The chain combines TRBV5-5 with TRBJ2-1; 7 positions agree with TRBD1. V lost 2 bases, J lost 4 bases, and 3 bases stayed unmatched. CDR1 and CDR2 from the germline V gene are SGHKS and YYEKEE (reference sequence). This CDR3 comprises 14 residues. Here the CDR3 reads CASSLRQGYNEQFF. In DNA form, the CDR3 reads TGTGCCAGCAGCTTAAGACAGGGATACAATGAGCAGTTCTTC.

J is TRBJ2-7 and V is TRBV10-3; possible D gene TRBD1, 6 bases. This CDR3 spans 15 amino acids. Germline CDR1 reads ENHRY; CDR2 reads SYGVKD. V lost 2 bases, J lost 2 bases, and 13 bases lay in between. CDR3 protein: CAISERQAFPYEQYF. Here the CDR3 DNA reads TGTGCCATCAGTGAGAGACAGGCTTTCCCCTACGAGCAGTACTTC.

This clone appeared a few times. The J gene is TRBJ2-2, the V gene TRBV7-9; 8 nucleotides line up with TRBD2. The V segment lost 3 bases and the J segment 7 bases; nucleotides outside the gene matches: 4. The CDR3 covers 14 residues. The germline V gene has CDR1 SEHNR and CDR2 FQNEAQ (reference sequence). The CDR3 sequence: CASSFEREFGELFF. In DNA, the CDR3 is TGTGCCAGCAGCTTCGAGCGGGAGTTCGGGGAGCTGTTTTTT.